Listed below are T cell receptor beta chains from one sample, sequenced in a study of blood T cell repertoires in COVID-19. The table came from immunoSEQ multiplex PCR; TCRdb's copy has only in-frame clones and leaves some out. Altogether just over 75,000 clones are present, roughly 89% being singletons, with the ten largest covering 4% to 6%. The specimen was peripheral blood. These receptors were obtained from a woman of 80 years or more with active or convalescent COVID-19. Each CDR3 is given with its conserved first and last residue. Fields, in order: D gene, V gene, clone size, J gene, CDR3 DNA, CDR3 protein. D genes are given only for firm matches. For some rows the clone size is stated as once, few or many, or as a class when expanded; others skip it.

d_call: TRBD1; v_call: TRBV2; clone_size: .; j_call: TRBJ1-2; cdr3_nt: TGTGCCAGCAGTAAACGGGGACAGGCGTTCTATGGCTACACCTTC; cdr3_aa: CASSKRGQAFYGYTF
d_call: .; v_call: TRBV21-1; clone_size: .; j_call: TRBJ1-3; cdr3_nt: TGTGCCAGCAGCAAAGGGAGGGGGACAGGTTCAAATGGAAACACCATATATTTT; cdr3_aa: CASSKGRGTGSNGNTIYF
d_call: .; v_call: TRBV6-5; clone_size: .; j_call: TRBJ1-5; cdr3_nt: TGTGCCAGCAGCTTTGACAGTAATCAGCCCCAGCATTTT; cdr3_aa: CASSFDSNQPQHF
d_call: TRBD1; v_call: TRBV28; clone_size: .; j_call: TRBJ1-1; cdr3_nt: TGTGCCAGCAGGGTCCCCGGGACAGAGAACACTGAAGCTTTCTTT; cdr3_aa: CASRVPGTENTEAFF
d_call: .; v_call: TRBV5-1; clone_size: .; j_call: TRBJ2-1; cdr3_nt: TGCGCCAGCAGCTTGTGGGCAGGTCAGGGGAGTGAGCAGTTCTTC; cdr3_aa: CASSLWAGQGSEQFF
d_call: TRBD1; v_call: TRBV4-3; clone_size: once; j_call: TRBJ1-2; cdr3_nt: TGCGCCAGCAGTCCCGGGACAGGGGATAATGGCTACACCTTC; cdr3_aa: CASSPGTGDNGYTF
d_call: TRBD1; v_call: TRBV6-5; clone_size: once; j_call: TRBJ2-5; cdr3_nt: TGTGCCAGCCACCGAGGGGACAGGAGGCAAGAGACCCAGTACTTC; cdr3_aa: CASHRGDRRQETQYF
d_call: TRBD2; v_call: TRBV11-2; clone_size: once; j_call: TRBJ2-5; cdr3_nt: TGTGCCAGCAGCTTAACTAGCGGGGGGCGAATGGGGTCAAGGGAGACCCAGTACTTC; cdr3_aa: CASSLTSGGRMGSRETQYF
d_call: TRBD1; v_call: TRBV5-8; clone_size: once; j_call: TRBJ2-6; cdr3_nt: TGTGCCAGCAGCTTGAGACAGGGGTCTACTGGGGCCAACGTCCTGACTTTC; cdr3_aa: CASSLRQGSTGANVLTF
d_call: TRBD2; v_call: TRBV5-1; clone_size: once; j_call: TRBJ2-2; cdr3_nt: TGCGCCAGCAGCTTGAGGCTCGCGGGGGGGGCCGGGTGGAACACCGGGGAGCTGTTTTTT; cdr3_aa: CASSLRLAGGAGWNTGELFF
d_call: .; v_call: TRBV3-1/TRBV3-2; clone_size: .; j_call: TRBJ1-2; cdr3_nt: TGTGCCAGCAGCCAAGATTGGGGCAGTCTTTCTATTAGAACCTTC; cdr3_aa: CASSQDWGSLSIRTF
d_call: TRBD2; v_call: TRBV2; clone_size: .; j_call: TRBJ2-3; cdr3_nt: TGTGCCAGCAGTTTCGCGGGGGGGCCGGGGGGCACAGATACGCAGTATTTT; cdr3_aa: CASSFAGGPGGTDTQYF
d_call: .; v_call: TRBV3-1/TRBV3-2; clone_size: .; j_call: TRBJ2-3; cdr3_nt: TGTGCCAGCAGCCCCCCAAGGGGGTTCACAGATACGCAGTATTTT; cdr3_aa: CASSPPRGFTDTQYF
d_call: .; v_call: TRBV27; clone_size: few; j_call: TRBJ2-2; cdr3_nt: TGTGCCAGCAGTTTACAGCGGGCAGACACCGGGGAGCTGTTTTTT; cdr3_aa: CASSLQRADTGELFF
d_call: TRBD1; v_call: TRBV4-3; clone_size: few; j_call: TRBJ1-5; cdr3_nt: TGCGCCAGCAGCCGCATCCGGGACAGGGGATCCAATCAGCCCCAGCATTTT; cdr3_aa: CASSRIRDRGSNQPQHF
d_call: .; v_call: TRBV18; clone_size: .; j_call: TRBJ1-1; cdr3_nt: TGTGCCAGCTCATTCTCCAGGCAACTAGACACTGAAGCTTTCTTT; cdr3_aa: CASSFSRQLDTEAFF
d_call: .; v_call: TRBV3-1/TRBV3-2; clone_size: .; j_call: TRBJ2-1; cdr3_nt: TGTGCCAGCAGCCTCCTGTACAATGAGCAGTTCTTC; cdr3_aa: CASSLLYNEQFF
d_call: .; v_call: TRBV20-1; clone_size: .; j_call: TRBJ2-3; cdr3_nt: TGCAGTGCTAGTCCCGCCGCTGCGGCAGATACGCAGTATTTT; cdr3_aa: CSASPAAAADTQYF
d_call: .; v_call: TRBV6-2/TRBV6-3; clone_size: .; j_call: TRBJ2-2; cdr3_nt: TGTGCCAGCAGTGTTACAGGATCCACCGGGGAGCTGTTTTTT; cdr3_aa: CASSVTGSTGELFF
d_call: .; v_call: TRBV11-2; clone_size: .; j_call: TRBJ1-2; cdr3_nt: TGTGCCAGCACCAATCTGTGGGGGGACTATGGCTACACCTTC; cdr3_aa: CASTNLWGDYGYTF
d_call: TRBD1; v_call: TRBV28; clone_size: .; j_call: TRBJ1-2; cdr3_nt: TGTGCCAGCAGTTTAGGGGGGGCAGGGGGCATTGGCTACACCTTC; cdr3_aa: CASSLGGAGGIGYTF
d_call: TRBD2; v_call: TRBV28; clone_size: .; j_call: TRBJ2-3; cdr3_nt: TGTGCCAGCAGTGCCGGACTAGCGGGGGGTCCAGATACGCAGTATTTT; cdr3_aa: CASSAGLAGGPDTQYF
d_call: TRBD1; v_call: TRBV10-3; clone_size: .; j_call: TRBJ1-2; cdr3_nt: TGTGCCATCAGTGACACGGCCGGGACAGGGGGCGGCTACACCTTC; cdr3_aa: CAISDTAGTGGGYTF
d_call: .; v_call: TRBV6-5; clone_size: .; j_call: TRBJ2-7; cdr3_nt: TGTGCCAGCACGGAGGACCCTTCCAGGTCCTACGAGCAGTACTTC; cdr3_aa: CASTEDPSRSYEQYF
d_call: .; v_call: TRBV19; clone_size: .; j_call: TRBJ1-3; cdr3_nt: TGTGCCAGTAGTCCGGGGGTGACTGGAAACACCATATATTTT; cdr3_aa: CASSPGVTGNTIYF
d_call: .; v_call: TRBV13; clone_size: .; j_call: TRBJ2-7; cdr3_nt: TGTGCCAGCAGCTTATTGGGCGGGAACGAGCAGTACTTC; cdr3_aa: CASSLLGGNEQYF
d_call: .; v_call: TRBV11-1; clone_size: .; j_call: TRBJ1-1; cdr3_nt: TGTGCCAGCAGCTTATGGCGGGAAGGGAGGGCTGAAGCTTTCTTT; cdr3_aa: CASSLWREGRAEAFF
d_call: .; v_call: TRBV2; clone_size: .; j_call: TRBJ2-7; cdr3_nt: TGTGCCAGCAGTGAAGCTACAGGATCCTACGAGCAGTACTTC; cdr3_aa: CASSEATGSYEQYF
d_call: .; v_call: TRBV3-1/TRBV3-2; clone_size: .; j_call: TRBJ1-5; cdr3_nt: TGTGCCAGCAGCCACGGACGGACAAGGGCTGCCCAGCCCCAGCATTTT; cdr3_aa: CASSHGRTRAAQPQHF
d_call: .; v_call: TRBV19; clone_size: .; j_call: TRBJ1-1; cdr3_nt: TGTGCCAGTAGCCGGACTCCGAACACTGAAGCTTTCTTT; cdr3_aa: CASSRTPNTEAFF